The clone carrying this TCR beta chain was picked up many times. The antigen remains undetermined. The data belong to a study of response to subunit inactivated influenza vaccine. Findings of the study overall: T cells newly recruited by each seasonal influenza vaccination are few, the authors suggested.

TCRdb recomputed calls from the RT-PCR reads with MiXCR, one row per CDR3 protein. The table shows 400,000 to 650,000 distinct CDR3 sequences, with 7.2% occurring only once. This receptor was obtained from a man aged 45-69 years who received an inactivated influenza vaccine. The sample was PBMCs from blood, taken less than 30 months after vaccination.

CDR3 DNA: TGTGCCAGCAGCTACGTCGGTAAGACTAGCGGGAGGGCCTTCAATGAGCAGTTCTTC. Translating gives CASSYVGKTSGRAFNEQFF. The chain links TRBV11-2 to TRBJ2-1; 14 bases fit TRBD2. The germline V gene has CDR1 SGHAT and CDR2 FQNNGV. V shed 4 bases and J 6 bases; nucleotides not matched to a gene: 14. The CDR3 loop spans 19 amino acids.